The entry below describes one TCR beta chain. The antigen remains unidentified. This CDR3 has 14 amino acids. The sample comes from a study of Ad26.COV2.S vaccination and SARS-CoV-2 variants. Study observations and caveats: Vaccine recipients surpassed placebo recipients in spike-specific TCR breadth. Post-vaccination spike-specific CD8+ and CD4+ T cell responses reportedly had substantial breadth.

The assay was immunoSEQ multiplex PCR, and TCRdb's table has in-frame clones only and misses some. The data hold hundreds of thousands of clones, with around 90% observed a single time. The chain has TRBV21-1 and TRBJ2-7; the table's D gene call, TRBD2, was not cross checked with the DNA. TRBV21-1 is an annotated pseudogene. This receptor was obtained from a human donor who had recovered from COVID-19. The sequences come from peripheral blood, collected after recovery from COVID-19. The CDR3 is CASSKGGRSYEQYF. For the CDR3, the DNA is TGTGCCAGCAGCAAAGGAGGAAGGTCCTACGAGCAGTACTTC.